This note documents a single TCR beta chain sequence. This record belongs to a study of blood T cell repertoires in COVID-19. Study summary: The study drew acute and convalescent COVID-19 samples from the United States, Italy and Spain. The analysed material was cDNA or gDNA that came from T cells, B-cell-depleted T cells, or PBMCs.

Trimming took 0 bases from V and 2 from J, leaving 17 bases between them. Per the germline V gene, CDR1 is KGHDR and CDR2 is SFDVKD. The CDR3 has 18 residues. Source study methods: Estimates of nucleated cell counts were drawn from the amplification of reference gene primers. Libraries were prepared by immunoSEQ multiplex PCR; TCRdb keeps only in-frame clonotypes and omits some of them. V and J calls and clone size follow that table, whereas D and trimming were derived from the DNA. This sample yields 150,000 to 200,000 clones, of which about nine tenths are seen a single time; under 3.5% belongs to the top ten.

The TCR comes from an older man with acute or convalescent COVID-19. The gene calls are TRBV24-1 and TRBJ2-3; D is unresolved. The sequenced sample consisted of peripheral blood. In nucleotides, the CDR3 is TGTGCCACCAGTGATTTGCGTACTGAGACAATCAACACAGATACGCAGTATTTT. Amino acid sequence: CATSDLRTETINTDTQYF.